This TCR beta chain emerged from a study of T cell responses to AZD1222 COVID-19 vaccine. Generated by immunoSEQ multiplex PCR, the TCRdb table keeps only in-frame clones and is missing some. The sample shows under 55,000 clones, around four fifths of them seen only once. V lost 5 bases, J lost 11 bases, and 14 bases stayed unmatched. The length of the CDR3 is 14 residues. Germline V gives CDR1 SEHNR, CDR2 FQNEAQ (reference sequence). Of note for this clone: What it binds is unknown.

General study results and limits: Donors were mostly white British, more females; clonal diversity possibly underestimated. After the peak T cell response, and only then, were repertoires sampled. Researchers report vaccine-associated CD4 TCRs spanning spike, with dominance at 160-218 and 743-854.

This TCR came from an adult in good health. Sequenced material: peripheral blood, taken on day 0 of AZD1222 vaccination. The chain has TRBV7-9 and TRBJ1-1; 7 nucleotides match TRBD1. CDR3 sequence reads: CASSTEGQEKRAFF. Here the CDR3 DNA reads TGTGCCAGCAGCACCGAAGGACAGGAAAAGAGGGCTTTCTTT.